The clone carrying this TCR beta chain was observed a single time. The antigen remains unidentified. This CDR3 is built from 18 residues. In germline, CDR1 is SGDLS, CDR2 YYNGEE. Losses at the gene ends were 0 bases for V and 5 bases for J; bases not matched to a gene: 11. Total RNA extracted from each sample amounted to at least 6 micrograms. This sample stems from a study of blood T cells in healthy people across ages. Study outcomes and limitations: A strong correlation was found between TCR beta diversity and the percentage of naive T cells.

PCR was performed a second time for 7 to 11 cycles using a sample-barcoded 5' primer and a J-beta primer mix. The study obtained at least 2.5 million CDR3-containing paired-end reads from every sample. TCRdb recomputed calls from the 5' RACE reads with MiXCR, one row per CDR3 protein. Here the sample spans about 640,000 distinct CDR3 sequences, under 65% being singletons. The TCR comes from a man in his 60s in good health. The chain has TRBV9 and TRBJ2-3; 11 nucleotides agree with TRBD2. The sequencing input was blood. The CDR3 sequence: CASSVALTSGGTLDTQYF. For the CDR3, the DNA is TGTGCCAGCAGCGTAGCCCTTACTAGCGGGGGAACCTTAGATACGCAGTATTTT.